This TCR beta chain was sequenced for a study of OX40 agonist ivuxolimab in advanced cancers. Across the whole study: With ivuxolimab, an agonistic anti-OX40 (CD134) antibody, patients were treated. Partial responses were observed in three patients, of whom one had hepatocellular carcinoma and two had cutaneous melanoma.

About this clone: The target antigen is unknown.

V shed 4 bases and J shed 0 bases, with 16 bases lying between them. This CDR3 region has 16 residues. Looked up from germline, CDR1 is SGDLS and CDR2 is YYNGEE. Study-wide points: Among the least clonally expanded were partial responders at 0.1-3.0 mg/kg. At 0.1 to 3.0 mg/kg and by week 6, clonal expansion occurred in CD4+ and CD8+ blood T cells.

Repertoires were generated with immunoSEQ multiplex PCR, while TCRdb's copy carries only in-frame clones and drops some. Among around 80,000 clones listed, 85% to 90% were seen once. The sequence was obtained from an adult with an advanced solid tumor such as melanoma, head and neck, liver or kidney cancer. This rearrangement joins TRBV9 to TRBJ1-1; a possible D gene is TRBD1 (6 bases). Specimen: CD4+ or CD8+ T cells sorted from blood, collected in a trial of the OX40 agonist ivuxolimab. CDR3 residues: CASSPRGGWMNTEAFF. The CDR3 DNA is TGTGCCAGCAGCCCCCGGGGGGGCTGGATGAACACTGAAGCTTTCTTT.